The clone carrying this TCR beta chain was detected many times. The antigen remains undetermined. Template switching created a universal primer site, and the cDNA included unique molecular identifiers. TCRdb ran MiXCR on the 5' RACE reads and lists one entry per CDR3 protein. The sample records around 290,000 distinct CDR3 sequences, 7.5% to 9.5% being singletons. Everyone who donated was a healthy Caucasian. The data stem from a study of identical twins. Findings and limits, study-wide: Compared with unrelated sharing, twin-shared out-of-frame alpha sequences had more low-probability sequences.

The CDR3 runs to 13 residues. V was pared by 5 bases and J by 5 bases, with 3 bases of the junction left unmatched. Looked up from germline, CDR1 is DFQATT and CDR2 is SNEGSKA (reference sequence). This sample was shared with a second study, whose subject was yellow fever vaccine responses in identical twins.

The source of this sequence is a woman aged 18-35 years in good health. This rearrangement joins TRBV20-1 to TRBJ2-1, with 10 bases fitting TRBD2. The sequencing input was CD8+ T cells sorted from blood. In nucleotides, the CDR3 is TGCAGTGCTCAAGGACTAGCGGACAATGAGCAGTTCTTC. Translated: CSAQGLADNEQFF.